This T cell receptor beta chain was retrieved from a study of blood T cell repertoires in COVID-19. Turning to the study itself: The study drew acute and convalescent COVID-19 samples from the United States, Italy and Spain.

CDR3 length: 17 amino acids. Trimming took 4 bases from V and 0 from J; bases not matched to a gene: 7. The V gene's germline CDR1 is SGHRS and CDR2 YFSETQ. Methods used by the authors: Reference gene primer amplification yielded estimated nucleated cell counts. Method: immunoSEQ multiplex PCR; TCRdb's copy keeps in-frame clones and lacks some. The DNA gave D and trimming, while V, J and clone size come from that table. The sample gives 45,000 to 50,000 clones, 83% of which show up once; roughly 8% is in the top ten. Sequencing was performed on peripheral blood. The chain recombines TRBV5-1 with TRBJ2-2; 9 bases match TRBD1. The TCR sequence derives from a man at least 80 years old in a cohort sampled during active COVID-19. The CDR3 loop is CASSVQGAMTNTGELFF. Here the CDR3 DNA reads TGCGCCAGCAGCGTACAGGGGGCCATGACGAACACCGGGGAGCTGTTTTTT.